This paragraph covers one T cell receptor (beta chain) sequence. The V gene's germline CDR1 is SNHLY and CDR2 FYNNEI. CDR3 length: 15 residues. V was trimmed by 6 bases and J by 3 bases, leaving 15 bases between them. This sample stems from a study of blood T cell repertoires in COVID-19. For the study at large: Italy, Spain and the United States were the sources of the convalescent and acute COVID-19 samples.

The data were produced by immunoSEQ multiplex PCR, yet TCRdb's version contains in-frame clones alone and is incomplete. The data show approximately 100,000 clones, around 87% seen once. Material for sequencing was peripheral blood. The chain uses TRBV2 and TRBJ1-5; D call uncertain. The sequence was obtained from a young woman with acute or convalescent COVID-19. Written as DNA, the CDR3 is TGTGCCAGCAGAATCACAGAGGGCACCAATCAGCCCCAGCATTTT. Protein sequence: CASRITEGTNQPQHF.